This T cell receptor (beta chain) is from a study of early T cells in non-severe SARS-CoV-2 infection. Background on the study: Sequencing targeted bulk RNA from unsorted whole blood, leaving chains unpaired. Study-level points and caveats: Missing private and CD4 specificities, VDJdb matching favored anti-spike CD8 responses.

About this clonotype: The antigen remains unidentified.

Individual cDNA molecules received unique molecular identifiers. One entry per CDR3 protein results from TCRdb running MiXCR on the 5' RACE reads. This sample yields tens of thousands of distinct CDR3 sequences, of which 5.5% to 6.5% are seen a single time; about 4.3% belongs to the top ten. The germline V gene encodes CDR1 LNHDA and CDR2 SQIVND (reference sequence). V lost 5 bases, J lost 1 base, and 4 bases stayed unmatched. The CDR3 is 16 amino acids. Sequenced sample: whole blood. This TCR was recovered from an adult who was a healthcare worker with PCR-confirmed SARS-CoV-2 infection or an uninfected control (not recorded which). The rearrangement uses TRBV19 and TRBJ2-5; 13 bases match TRBD2. CDR3 bases: TGTGCCAGTAGTTTAAGACTAGCGGGGGGCCAAGAGACCCAGTACTTC. It is translated as CASSLRLAGGQETQYF.